This TCR beta chain was documented in a study of cytomegalovirus exposure and HLA in healthy donors. As for the study in general: HLA-typed donors were the source of approximately 85 million unique TCRs held in an early data release. The study's findings and limits: In a later analysis, compared with equally common non-associated chains, HLA-associated beta chains were more expanded. Available immune exposure information was restricted to CMV serostatus only.

Trimming cost V 0 bases and J 4 bases, with 13 bases left between them. Germline V gives CDR1 GTSNPN, CDR2 SVGIG (reference sequence). The CDR3 consists of 14 residues. The study ran its PCR with 60 Vbeta and 13 Jbeta primers. Sequencing used immunoSEQ multiplex PCR; TCRdb keeps in-frame clones, though not all of them. The data hold roughly 200,000 clones, with around 80% observed a single time. In regard to this clone: What it binds is unknown.

This rearrangement joins TRBV30 to TRBJ2-7, with D perhaps matching TRBD2 (5 bases). Specimen: PBMCs. The origin of this receptor is a woman aged 55-70 years in good health and CMV-seropositive. CDR3 protein: CAWSVPGRTYEQYF. CDR3 nucleotide sequence: TGTGCCTGGAGTGTACCCGGACGGACTTACGAGCAGTACTTC. Full variable domain (remainder filled in from reference TRBV30 and TRBJ2-7): SQTIHQWPATLVQPVGSPLSLECTVEGTSNPNLYWYRQAAGRGLQLLFYSVGIGQISSEVPQNLSASRPQDRQFILSSKKLLLSDSGFYLCAWSVPGRTYEQYFGPGTRLTVT.